This TCR beta chain was identified in a study of beta chain features in type 1 diabetes. Study-wide background: Researchers looked at fewer than 110 million sorted cells across all samples. Regarding the study as a whole: Type 1 diabetes patients had VDJ junctions that carried fewer insertions and more deletions. The study found moderately but significantly shorter TCRB CDR3s in all four CD4+ subsets of Type 1 diabetes patients.

This clone appeared a few times. Its antigen is currently unknown. Every isolated RNA sample was fully reverse transcribed, so sequencing captured expressed TCRB transcripts. Using immunoSEQ multiplex PCR, the repertoire was profiled, and TCRdb retains in-frame clones only, with some absent. This repertoire shows 300,000 to 400,000 clones, over 8.5% found once; its top ten account for over 0.45%. The CDR3 sequence is 11 residues long. V was trimmed by 6 bases and J by 7 bases, leaving 8 bases between them. In germline, CDR1 is MNHNS, CDR2 SASEGT. J is TRBJ2-3 and V is TRBV6-1; D call uncertain. Sequencing was performed on central memory CD4+ T cells from blood. This clonotype originated in a man aged 25-45 years with type 1 diabetes. CDR3 amino acids: CASRAAYTQYF. The CDR3 coding sequence is TGTGCCAGCAGGGCGGCCTATACGCAGTATTTT.